This T cell receptor beta chain was profiled in a study of cytomegalovirus exposure and HLA in healthy donors. Both 60 Vbeta primers and 13 Jbeta primers went into the PCR. Libraries were prepared by immunoSEQ multiplex PCR; TCRdb keeps only in-frame clonotypes and omits some of them. Seen here are 150,000 to 200,000 clones, 84% observed once, and the top ten hold about 6%. The CDR3 is 16 residues long. The germline CDR1 and CDR2 sequences are MNHNY and SVGAGI (reference sequence). V lost 7 bases to trimming and J lost 0 bases; unmatched junction nucleotides: 9. In the case of this clone: The antigen remains undetermined.

Regarding the study as a whole: Presence/absence analyses took donor sequencing depth as roughly uniform.

This TCR came from a man in his fifties in good health and CMV-seropositive. The rearrangement joins TRBV6-6 to TRBJ1-5; 7 bases fit TRBD1. The sample taken for sequencing was PBMCs. The CDR3: CASTPWDSHSNQPQHF. For the CDR3, the DNA is TGTGCCAGCACCCCTTGGGACAGCCATAGCAATCAGCCCCAGCATTTT.